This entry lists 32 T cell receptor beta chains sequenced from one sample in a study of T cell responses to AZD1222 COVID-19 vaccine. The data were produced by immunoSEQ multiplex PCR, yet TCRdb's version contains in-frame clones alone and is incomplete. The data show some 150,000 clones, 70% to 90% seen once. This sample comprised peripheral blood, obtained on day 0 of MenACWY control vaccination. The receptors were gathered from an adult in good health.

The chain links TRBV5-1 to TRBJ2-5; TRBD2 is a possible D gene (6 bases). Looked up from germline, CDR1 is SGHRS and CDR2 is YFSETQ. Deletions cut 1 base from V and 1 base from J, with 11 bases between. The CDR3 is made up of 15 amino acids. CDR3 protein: CASSLRDWGQETQYF. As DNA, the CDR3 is TGCGCCAGCAGCTTGAGGGACTGGGGCCAAGAGACCCAGTACTTC.

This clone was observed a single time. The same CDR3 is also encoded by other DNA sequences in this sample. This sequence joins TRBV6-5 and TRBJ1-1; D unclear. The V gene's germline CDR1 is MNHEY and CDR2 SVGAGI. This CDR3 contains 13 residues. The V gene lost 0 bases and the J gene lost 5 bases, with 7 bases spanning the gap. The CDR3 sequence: CASSYSRGTEAFF. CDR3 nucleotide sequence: TGTGCCAGCAGTTACTCGAGAGGTACTGAAGCTTTCTTT.

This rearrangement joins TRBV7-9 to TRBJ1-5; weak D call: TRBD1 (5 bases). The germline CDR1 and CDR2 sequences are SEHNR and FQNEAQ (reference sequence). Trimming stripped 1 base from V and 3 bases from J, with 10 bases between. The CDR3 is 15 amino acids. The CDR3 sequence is CASSLGGGDNQPQHF. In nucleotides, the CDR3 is TGTGCCAGCAGCTTAGGGGGAGGGGACAATCAGCCCCAGCATTTT.

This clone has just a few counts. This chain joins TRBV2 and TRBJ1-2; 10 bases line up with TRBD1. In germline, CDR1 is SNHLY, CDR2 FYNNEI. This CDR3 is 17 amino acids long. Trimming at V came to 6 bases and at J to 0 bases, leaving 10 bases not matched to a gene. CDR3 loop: CASRRGTGEYTNYGYTF. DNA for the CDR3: TGTGCCAGCAGGAGGGGGACAGGGGAGTATACTAACTATGGCTACACCTTC. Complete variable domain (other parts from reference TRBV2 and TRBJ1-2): EPEVTQTPSHQVTQMGQEVILRCVPISNHLYFYWYRQILGQKVEFLVSFYNNEISEKSEIFDDQFSVERPDGSNFTLKIRSTKLEDSAMYFCASRRGTGEYTNYGYTFGSGTRLTVV.

CDR3 protein: CASSLVSLAGELFF. The CDR3 DNA sequence: TGTGCCAGCAGCTTAGTTAGCCTAGCGGGCGAGCTGTTTTTT. The rearrangement uses TRBV7-6 and TRBJ2-2; 8 nucleotides match TRBD2. The CDR3 sequence is 14 residues long. CDR1 is SGHVS and CDR2 is FNYEAQ in the germline V gene. V was clipped by 1 base and J by 11 bases; unmatched bases: 6.

DNA for the CDR3: TGTGCCAGCAGCCCCATCCTAGCAGGCTCCTACAATGAGCAGTTCTTC. Translated, it gives CASSPILAGSYNEQFF. This chain uses TRBV7-3 with TRBJ2-1, with TRBD2 as a possible D gene (5 bases). The CDR3 covers 16 residues. The germline gives CDR1 SGHTA, CDR2 FQGTGA. Trimming stripped 5 bases from V and 0 bases from J, with 14 bases between.

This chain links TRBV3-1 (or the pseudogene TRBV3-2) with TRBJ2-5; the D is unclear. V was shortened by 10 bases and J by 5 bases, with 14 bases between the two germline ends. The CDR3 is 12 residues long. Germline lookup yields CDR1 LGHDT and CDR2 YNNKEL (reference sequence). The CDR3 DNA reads TGTGCCACCAGTAGTGATTGGGAGACCCAGTACTTC. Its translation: CATSSDWETQYF.

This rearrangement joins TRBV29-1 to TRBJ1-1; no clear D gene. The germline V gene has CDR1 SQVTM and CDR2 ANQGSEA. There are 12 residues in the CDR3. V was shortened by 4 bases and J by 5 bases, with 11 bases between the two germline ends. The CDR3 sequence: CSVVTGRTEAFF. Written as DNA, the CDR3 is TGCAGCGTTGTTACGGGGAGGACTGAAGCTTTCTTT.

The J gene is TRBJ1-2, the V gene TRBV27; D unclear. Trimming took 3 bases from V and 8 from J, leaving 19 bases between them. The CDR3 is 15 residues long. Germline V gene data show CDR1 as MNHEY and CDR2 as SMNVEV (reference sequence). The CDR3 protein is CASSFVGPTKWGYTF. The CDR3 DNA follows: TGTGCCAGCAGTTTTGTCGGACCGACCAAATGGGGCTACACCTTC.

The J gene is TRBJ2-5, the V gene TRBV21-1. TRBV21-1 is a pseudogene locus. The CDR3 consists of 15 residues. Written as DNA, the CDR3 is TGTGCCAGCAGCAAATCAGAGAAGACCCAAGAGACCCAGTACTTC. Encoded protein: CASSKSEKTQETQYF.

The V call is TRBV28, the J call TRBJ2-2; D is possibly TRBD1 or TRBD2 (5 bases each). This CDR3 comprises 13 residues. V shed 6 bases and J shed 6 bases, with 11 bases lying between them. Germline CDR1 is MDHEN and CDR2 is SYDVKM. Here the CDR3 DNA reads TGTGCCAGCAGGGGGGTTTTACCCGGGGAGCTGTTTTTT. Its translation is CASRGVLPGELFF.

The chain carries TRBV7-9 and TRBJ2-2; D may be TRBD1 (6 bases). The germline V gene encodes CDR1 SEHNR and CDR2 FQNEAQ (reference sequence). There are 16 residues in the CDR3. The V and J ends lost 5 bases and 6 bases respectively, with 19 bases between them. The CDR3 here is CASSPRQAVLAGELFF. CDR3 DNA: TGTGCCAGCAGCCCCAGACAGGCCGTTCTTGCCGGGGAGCTGTTTTTT.

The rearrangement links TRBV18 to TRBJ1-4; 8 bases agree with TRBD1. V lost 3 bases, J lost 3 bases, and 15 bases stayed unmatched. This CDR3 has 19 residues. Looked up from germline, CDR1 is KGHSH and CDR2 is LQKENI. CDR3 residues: CASSPLPGTGGNANEKLFF. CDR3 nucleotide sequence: TGTGCCAGCTCACCCCTTCCCGGGACAGGAGGGAATGCTAATGAAAAACTGTTTTTT.

The CDR3 is CASSYQGSTDTQYF. CDR3 nucleotides: TGTGCCAGCAGTTATCAAGGATCCACAGATACGCAGTATTTT. This chain links TRBV6-2 or TRBV6-3 with TRBJ2-3; D is unclear. The CDR3 covers 14 residues. Germline-derived CDR1 and CDR2 are MNHEY and SVGEGT. V lost 3 bases and J 2 bases, leaving 9 bases between the germline ends.

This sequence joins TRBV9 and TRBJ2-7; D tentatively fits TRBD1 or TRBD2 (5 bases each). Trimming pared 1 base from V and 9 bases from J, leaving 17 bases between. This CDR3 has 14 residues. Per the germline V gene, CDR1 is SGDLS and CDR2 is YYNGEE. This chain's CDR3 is CASSVKEGRWGQYV. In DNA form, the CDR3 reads TGTGCCAGCAGCGTAAAAGAGGGGAGATGGGGGCAGTACGTC.

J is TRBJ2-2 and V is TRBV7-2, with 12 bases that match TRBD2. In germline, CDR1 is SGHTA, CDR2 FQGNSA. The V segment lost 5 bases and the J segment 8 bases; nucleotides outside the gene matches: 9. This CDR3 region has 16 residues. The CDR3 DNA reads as TGTGCCAGCAGCCCACCTAGCGGGGGGGCCAAGGGGGAGCTGTTTTTT. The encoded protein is CASSPPSGGAKGELFF.

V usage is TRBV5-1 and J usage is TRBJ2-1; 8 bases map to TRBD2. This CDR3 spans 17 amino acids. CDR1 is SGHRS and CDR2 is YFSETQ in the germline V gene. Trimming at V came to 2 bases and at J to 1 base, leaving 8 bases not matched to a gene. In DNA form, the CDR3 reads TGCGCCAGCAGCTTAAAAAGCGGGGGAGGGTCCTACAATGAGCAGTTCTTC. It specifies CASSLKSGGGSYNEQFF.

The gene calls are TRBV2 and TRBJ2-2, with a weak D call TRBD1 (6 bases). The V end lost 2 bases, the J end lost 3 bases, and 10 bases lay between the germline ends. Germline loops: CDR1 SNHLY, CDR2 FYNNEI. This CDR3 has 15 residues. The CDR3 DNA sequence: TGTGCCAGCAGTGAATACAGGACAGACACCGGGGAGCTGTTTTTT. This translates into CASSEYRTDTGELFF.

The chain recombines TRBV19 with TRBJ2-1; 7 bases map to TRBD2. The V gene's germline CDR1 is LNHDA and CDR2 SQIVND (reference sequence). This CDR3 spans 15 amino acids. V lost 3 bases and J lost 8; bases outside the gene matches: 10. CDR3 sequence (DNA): TGTGCCAGTAGTATGACCCAGCGGGCGGGGGATGAGCAGTTCTTC. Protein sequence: CASSMTQRAGDEQFF.

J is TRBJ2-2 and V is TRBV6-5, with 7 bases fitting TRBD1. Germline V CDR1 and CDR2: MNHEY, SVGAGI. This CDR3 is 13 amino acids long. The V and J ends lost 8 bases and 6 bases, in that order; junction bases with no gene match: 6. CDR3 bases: TGTGCCAGCGCCGGGACAGCCTCCGGGGAGCTGTTTTTT. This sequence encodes CASAGTASGELFF.

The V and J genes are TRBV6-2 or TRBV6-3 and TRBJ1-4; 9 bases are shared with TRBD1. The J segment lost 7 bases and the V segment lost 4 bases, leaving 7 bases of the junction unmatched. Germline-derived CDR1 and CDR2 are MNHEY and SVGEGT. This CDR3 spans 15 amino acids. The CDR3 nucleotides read TGTGCCAGCAGTTCCGCGGACAGGGGAGGTGAAAAACTGTTTTTT. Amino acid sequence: CASSSADRGGEKLFF.

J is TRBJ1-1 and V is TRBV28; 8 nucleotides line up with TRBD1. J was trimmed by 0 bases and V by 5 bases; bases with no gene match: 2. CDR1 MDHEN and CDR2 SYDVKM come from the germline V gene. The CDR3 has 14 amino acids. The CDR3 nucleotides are TGTGCCAGCAGTATACAGGGGGTGAACACTGAAGCTTTCTTT. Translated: CASSIQGVNTEAFF.

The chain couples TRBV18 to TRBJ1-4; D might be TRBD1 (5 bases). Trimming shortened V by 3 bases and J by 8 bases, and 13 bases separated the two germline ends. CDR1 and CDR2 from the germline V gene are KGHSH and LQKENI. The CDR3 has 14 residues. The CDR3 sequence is CASSPGRRREKLFF. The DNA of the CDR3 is TGTGCCAGCTCACCGGGACGGAGGAGAGAAAAACTGTTTTTT.

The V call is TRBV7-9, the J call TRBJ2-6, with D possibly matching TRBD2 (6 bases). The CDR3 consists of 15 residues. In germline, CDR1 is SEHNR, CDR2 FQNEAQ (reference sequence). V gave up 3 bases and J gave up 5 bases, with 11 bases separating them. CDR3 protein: CASSFTAGWANVLTF. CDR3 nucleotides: TGTGCCAGCAGCTTTACGGCGGGGTGGGCCAACGTCCTGACTTTC.

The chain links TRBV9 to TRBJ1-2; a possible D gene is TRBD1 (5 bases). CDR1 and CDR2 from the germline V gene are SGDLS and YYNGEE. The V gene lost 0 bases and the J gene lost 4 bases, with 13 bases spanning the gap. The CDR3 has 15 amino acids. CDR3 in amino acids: CASSVGDPYSYGYTF. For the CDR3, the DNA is TGTGCCAGCAGCGTAGGGGACCCCTATTCCTATGGCTACACCTTC.

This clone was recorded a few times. This chain's CDR3 is CASSQGAHGRPMNTEAFF. The DNA of the CDR3 is TGTGCCAGCAGCCAAGGCGCCCACGGCAGGCCGATGAACACTGAAGCTTTCTTT. The chain joins TRBV14 to TRBJ1-1; no clear D. Per the germline V gene, CDR1 is SGHDN and CDR2 is FVKESK. The V end lost 1 base, the J end lost 0 bases, and 18 bases lay between the germline ends. This CDR3 is 18 amino acids long.

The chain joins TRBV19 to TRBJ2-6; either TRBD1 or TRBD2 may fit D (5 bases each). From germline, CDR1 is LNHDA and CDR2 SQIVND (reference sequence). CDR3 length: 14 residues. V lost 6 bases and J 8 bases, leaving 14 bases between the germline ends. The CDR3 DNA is TGTGCCAGTAGACCGGGACGAGGATCCAACGTCCTGACTTTC. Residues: CASRPGRGSNVLTF.

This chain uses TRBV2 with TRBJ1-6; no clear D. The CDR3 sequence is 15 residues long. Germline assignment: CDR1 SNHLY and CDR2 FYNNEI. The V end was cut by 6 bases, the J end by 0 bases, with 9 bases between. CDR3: CASSVDGSYNSPLHF. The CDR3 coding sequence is TGTGCCAGCAGCGTAGATGGCTCCTATAATTCACCCCTCCACTTT.

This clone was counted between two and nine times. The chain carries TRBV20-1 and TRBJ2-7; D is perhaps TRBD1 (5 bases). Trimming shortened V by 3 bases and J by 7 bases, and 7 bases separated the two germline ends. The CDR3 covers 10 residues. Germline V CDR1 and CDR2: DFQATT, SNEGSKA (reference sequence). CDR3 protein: CSASGAEQYV. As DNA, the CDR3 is TGCAGTGCTAGTGGGGCAGAGCAGTACGTC.

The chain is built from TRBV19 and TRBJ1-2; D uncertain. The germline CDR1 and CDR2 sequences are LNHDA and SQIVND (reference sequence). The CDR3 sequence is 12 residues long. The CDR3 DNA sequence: TGTGCTTCCGGGCCCGGGCCTTATGGCTACACCTTC. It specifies CASGPGPYGYTF.

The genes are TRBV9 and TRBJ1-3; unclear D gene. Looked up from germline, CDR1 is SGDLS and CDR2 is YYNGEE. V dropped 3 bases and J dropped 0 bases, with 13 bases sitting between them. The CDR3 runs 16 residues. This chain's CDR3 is CASSDPRAGSGNTIYF. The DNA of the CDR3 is TGTGCCAGCAGCGACCCCCGCGCGGGCTCTGGAAACACCATATATTTT.

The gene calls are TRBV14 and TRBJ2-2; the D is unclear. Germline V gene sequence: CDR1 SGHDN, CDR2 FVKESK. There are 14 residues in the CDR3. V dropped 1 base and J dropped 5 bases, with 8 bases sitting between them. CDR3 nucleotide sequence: TGTGCCAGCAGCCAAGTTGAAGGTACCGGGGAGCTGTTTTTT. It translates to CASSQVEGTGELFF.